This T cell receptor (beta chain) derives from a study of blood T cell repertoires in COVID-19. On the study more broadly: There were acute and convalescent COVID-19 samples, and they came from the United States, Italy and Spain. PBMCs, B-cell-depleted T cells, or T cells were the source of the cDNA or gDNA that made up the material.

The method was immunoSEQ multiplex PCR; TCRdb's version includes in-frame clones alone and lacks a portion of them. The sample includes about 280,000 clones, roughly 80% of them seen just once. The CDR3 totals 15 residues. The germline CDR1 and CDR2 sequences are MRHNA and SNTAGT. Trimming stripped 0 bases from V and 2 bases from J, with 8 bases between. The receptor was derived from a woman aged 45-59 years who had recovered from COVID-19. The sequenced sample consisted of peripheral blood. The V gene is TRBV6-4, the J gene TRBJ2-1; maybe TRBD1 (5 bases). CDR3 loop: CASSDSYRPYNEQFF. DNA of the CDR3: TGTGCCAGCAGTGACTCTTACAGGCCCTACAATGAGCAGTTCTTC.